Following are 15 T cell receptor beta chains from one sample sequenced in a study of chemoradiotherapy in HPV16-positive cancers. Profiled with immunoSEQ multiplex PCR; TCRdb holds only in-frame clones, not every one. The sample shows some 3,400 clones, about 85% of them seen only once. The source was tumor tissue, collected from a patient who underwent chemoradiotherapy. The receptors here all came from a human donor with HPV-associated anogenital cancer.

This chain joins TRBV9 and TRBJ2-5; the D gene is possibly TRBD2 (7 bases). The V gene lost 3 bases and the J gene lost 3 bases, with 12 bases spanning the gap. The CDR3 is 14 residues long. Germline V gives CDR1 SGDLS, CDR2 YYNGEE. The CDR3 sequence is CASSEGGNEETQYF. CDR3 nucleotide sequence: TGTGCCAGCAGCGAGGGGGGGAACGAAGAGACCCAGTACTTC.

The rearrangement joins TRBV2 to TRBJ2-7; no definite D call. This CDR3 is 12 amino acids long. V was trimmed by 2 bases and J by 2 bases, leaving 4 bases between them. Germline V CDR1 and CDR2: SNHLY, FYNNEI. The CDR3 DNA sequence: TGTGCCAGCAGTGAACAGACCTACGAGCAGTACTTC. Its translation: CASSEQTYEQYF.

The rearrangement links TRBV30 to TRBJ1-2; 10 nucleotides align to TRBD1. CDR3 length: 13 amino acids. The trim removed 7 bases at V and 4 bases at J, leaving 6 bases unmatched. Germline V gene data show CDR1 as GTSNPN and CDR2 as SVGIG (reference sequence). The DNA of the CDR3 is TGTGCCTTTAGACAGGGGGCTACCTATGGCTACACCTTC. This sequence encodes CAFRQGATYGYTF.

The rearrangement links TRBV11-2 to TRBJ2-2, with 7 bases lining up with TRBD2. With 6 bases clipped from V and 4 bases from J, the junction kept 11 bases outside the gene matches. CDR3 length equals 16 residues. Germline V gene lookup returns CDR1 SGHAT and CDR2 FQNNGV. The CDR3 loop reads CASSPRAGMGTGELFF. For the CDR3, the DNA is TGTGCCAGCAGTCCCCGAGCGGGAATGGGCACCGGGGAGCTGTTTTTT.

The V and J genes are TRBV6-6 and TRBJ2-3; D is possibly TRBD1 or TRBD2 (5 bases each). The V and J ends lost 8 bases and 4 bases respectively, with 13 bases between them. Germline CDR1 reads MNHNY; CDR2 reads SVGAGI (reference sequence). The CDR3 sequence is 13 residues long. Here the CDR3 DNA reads TGTGCCAGCCGGGGCCCCTATGCAGATACGCAGTATTTT. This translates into CASRGPYADTQYF.

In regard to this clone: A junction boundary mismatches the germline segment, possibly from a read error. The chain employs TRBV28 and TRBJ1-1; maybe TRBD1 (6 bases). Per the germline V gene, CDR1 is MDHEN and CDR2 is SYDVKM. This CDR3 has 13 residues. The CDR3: CASSANAGHPRHF. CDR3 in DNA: TGTGCCAGCAGTGCCAATGCGGGACACCCTCGCCACTTT.

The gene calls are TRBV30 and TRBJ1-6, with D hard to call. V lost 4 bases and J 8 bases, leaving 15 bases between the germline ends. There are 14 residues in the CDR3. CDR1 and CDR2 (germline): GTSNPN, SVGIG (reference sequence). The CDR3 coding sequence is TGTGCCTGGAACGAGTTGACACCGCATTCACCCCTCCACTTT. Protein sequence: CAWNELTPHSPLHF.

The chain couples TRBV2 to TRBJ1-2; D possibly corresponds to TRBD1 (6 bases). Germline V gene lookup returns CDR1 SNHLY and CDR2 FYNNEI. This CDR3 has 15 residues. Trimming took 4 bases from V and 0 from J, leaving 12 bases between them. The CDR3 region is CASSGGDTANYGYTF. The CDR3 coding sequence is TGTGCCAGCAGTGGGGGGGACACAGCTAACTATGGCTACACCTTC.

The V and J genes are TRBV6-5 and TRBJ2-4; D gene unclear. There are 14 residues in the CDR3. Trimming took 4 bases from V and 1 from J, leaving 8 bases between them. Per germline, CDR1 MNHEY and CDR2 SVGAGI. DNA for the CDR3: TGTGCCAGCAGTTCGTCCCGGGCCAAAAACATTCAGTACTTC. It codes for CASSSSRAKNIQYF.

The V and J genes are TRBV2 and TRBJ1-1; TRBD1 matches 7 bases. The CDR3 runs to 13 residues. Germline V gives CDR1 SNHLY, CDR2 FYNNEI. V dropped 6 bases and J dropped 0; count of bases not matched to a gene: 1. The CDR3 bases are TGTGCCAGCAGGGGACAGCTGAACACTGAAGCTTTCTTT. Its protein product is CASRGQLNTEAFF.

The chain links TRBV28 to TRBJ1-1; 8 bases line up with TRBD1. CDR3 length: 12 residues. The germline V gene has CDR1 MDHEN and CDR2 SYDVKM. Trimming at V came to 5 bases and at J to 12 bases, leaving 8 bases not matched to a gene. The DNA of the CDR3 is TGTGCCAGCAGTCCCCGGACAGGGTTAACTTTCTTT. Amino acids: CASSPRTGLTFF.

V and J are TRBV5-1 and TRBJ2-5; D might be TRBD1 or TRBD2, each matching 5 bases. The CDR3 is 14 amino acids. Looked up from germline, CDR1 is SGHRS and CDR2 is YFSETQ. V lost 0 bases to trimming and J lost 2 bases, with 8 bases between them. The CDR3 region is CASSLVGGQETQYF. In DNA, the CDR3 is TGCGCCAGCAGCTTGGTTGGGGGTCAAGAGACCCAGTACTTC.

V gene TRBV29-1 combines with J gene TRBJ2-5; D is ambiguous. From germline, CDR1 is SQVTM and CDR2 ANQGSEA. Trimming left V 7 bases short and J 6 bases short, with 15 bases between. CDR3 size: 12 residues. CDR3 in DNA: TGCAGCGCCCTCAGAAGCCGCAAGACCCAGTACTTC. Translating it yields CSALRSRKTQYF.

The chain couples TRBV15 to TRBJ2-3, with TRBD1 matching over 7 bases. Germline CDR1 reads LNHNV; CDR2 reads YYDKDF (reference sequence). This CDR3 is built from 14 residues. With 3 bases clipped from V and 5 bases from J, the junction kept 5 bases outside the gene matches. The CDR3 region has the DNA TGTGCCACCAGCAGGAGACAGGGACAAGATACGCAGTATTTT. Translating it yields CATSRRQGQDTQYF. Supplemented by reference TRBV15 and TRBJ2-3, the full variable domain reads DAMVIQNPRYQVTQFGKPVTLSCSQTLNHNVMYWYQQKSSQAPKLLFHYYDKDFNNEADTPDNFQSRRPNTSFCFLDIRSPGLGDTAMYLCATSRRQGQDTQYFGPGTRLTVL.

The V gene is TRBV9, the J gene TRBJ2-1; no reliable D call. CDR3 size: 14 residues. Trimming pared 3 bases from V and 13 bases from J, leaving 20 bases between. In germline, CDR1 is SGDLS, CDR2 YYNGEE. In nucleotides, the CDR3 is TGTGCCAGCAGCGCCGAGGTTGTCAATGCCCGTCAGTTCTTC. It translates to CASSAEVVNARQFF.